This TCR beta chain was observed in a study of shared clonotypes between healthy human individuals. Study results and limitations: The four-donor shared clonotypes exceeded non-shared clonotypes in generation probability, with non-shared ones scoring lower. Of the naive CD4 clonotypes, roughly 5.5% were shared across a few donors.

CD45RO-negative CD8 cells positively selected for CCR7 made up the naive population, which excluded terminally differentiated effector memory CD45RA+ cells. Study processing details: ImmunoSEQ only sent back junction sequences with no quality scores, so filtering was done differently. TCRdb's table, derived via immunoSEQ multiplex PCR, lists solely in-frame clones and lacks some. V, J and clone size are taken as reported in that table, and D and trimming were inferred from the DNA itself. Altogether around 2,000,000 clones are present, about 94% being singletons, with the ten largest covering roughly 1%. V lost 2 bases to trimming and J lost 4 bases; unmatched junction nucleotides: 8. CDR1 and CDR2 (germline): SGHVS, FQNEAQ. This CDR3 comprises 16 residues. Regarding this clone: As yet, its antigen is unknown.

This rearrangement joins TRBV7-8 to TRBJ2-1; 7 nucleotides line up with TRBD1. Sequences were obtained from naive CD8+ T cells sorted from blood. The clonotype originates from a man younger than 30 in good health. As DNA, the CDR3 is TGTGCCAGCAGCTTAATCACAGGGGATGCATACAATGAGCAGTTCTTC. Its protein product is CASSLITGDAYNEQFF.